The sequence of this T cell receptor (beta chain) was determined in a study of T and B cells in COVID-19 patients. Multiplex PCR with BIOMED2 TRB-A/B primer pools amplified TRB rearrangements. Via MiXCR, TCRdb re-called the multiplex PCR reads, giving one row per CDR3 protein. The sample lists 20,000 or so distinct CDR3 sequences; under 35% were seen once. CDR1 and CDR2 from the germline V gene are LNHDA and SQIVND (reference sequence). V shed 5 bases, J shed 9 bases, and the junction held 7 bases outside the gene matches. The CDR3 length is 14 residues. Blood genomic DNA input for TRB amplification was 250-500 ng.

Sample: blood. The gene calls are TRBV19 and TRBJ2-1, with 10 bases matching TRBD1. The source is a human donor who had recovered from COVID-19. CDR3 protein: CASSRTGQGFEQFF. CDR3 in DNA: TGTGCCAGTAGTCGGACGGGACAGGGGTTTGAGCAGTTCTTC.